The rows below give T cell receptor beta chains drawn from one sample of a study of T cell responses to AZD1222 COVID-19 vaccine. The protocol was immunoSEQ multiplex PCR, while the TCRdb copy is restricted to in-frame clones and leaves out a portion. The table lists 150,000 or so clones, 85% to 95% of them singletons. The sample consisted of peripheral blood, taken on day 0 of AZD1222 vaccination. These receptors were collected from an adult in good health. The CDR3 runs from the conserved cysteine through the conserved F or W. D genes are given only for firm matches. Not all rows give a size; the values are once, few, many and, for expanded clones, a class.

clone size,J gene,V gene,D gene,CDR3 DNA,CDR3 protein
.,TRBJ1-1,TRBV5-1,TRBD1,TGCGCCAGCAGCTTGTGGGACAGGGGGTGGGACATGAACACTGAAGCTTTCTTT,CASSLWDRGWDMNTEAFF
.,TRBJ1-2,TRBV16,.,TGTGCCAGCAGCCAATCCCCGTATGGCTACACCTTC,CASSQSPYGYTF
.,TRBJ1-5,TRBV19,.,TGTGCCAGTACCCTCGGGAGGGGGGATCAGCCCCAGCATTTT,CASTLGRGDQPQHF
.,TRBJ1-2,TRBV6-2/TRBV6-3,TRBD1,TGTGCCAGCAGTTCCGGATTTGCTTGGGACAGGAGACTAAGGACCTTC,CASSSGFAWDRRLRTF
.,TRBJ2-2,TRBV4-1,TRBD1,TGCGCCAGCAGCCAATTTATGGGGACAGATAACACCGGGGAGCTGTTTTTT,CASSQFMGTDNTGELFF
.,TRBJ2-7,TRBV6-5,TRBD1,TGTGCCAGCAGATTCCGACAGGGCATCTACGAGCAGTACTTC,CASRFRQGIYEQYF
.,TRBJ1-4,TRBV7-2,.,TGTGCCAGCAGCTCCGGGGGGGGGTATGAAAAACTGTTTTTT,CASSSGGGYEKLFF
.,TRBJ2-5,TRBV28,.,TGTGCCAGCAGTGGGTCCCTCAGCGGAGAAGAGACCCAGTACTTC,CASSGSLSGEETQYF
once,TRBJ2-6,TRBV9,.,TGTGCCAGCAGCGTAGATATCCGGTCCAACGTCCTGACTTTC,CASSVDIRSNVLTF
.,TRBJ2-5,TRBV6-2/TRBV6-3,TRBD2,TGTGCCAGCAGTCCCTACTCAACTAGCGGGGGGCCCCGAGGCCCAAGGACCCAGTACTTC,CASSPYSTSGGPRGPRTQYF
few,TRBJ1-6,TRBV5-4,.,TGTGCCAGCAGCTTGGAGCAGGCAAATTCACCCCTCCACTTT,CASSLEQANSPLHF
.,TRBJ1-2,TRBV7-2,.,TGTGCCAGCAGCTCGGGGCCCTTTGGCTACACCTTC,CASSSGPFGYTF
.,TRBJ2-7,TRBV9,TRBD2,TGTGCCAGCAGCAAAGAAGCGGGGGGTCTCTCCTACGAGCAGTACTTC,CASSKEAGGLSYEQYF
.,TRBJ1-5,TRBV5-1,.,TGCGCCAGCAGCTTGGAGGCGGGGGCGGGTCAGCCCCAGCATTTT,CASSLEAGAGQPQHF
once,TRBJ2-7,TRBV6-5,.,TGTGCCAGCAGACGGGACACCTACTCCTACGAGCAGTACTTC,CASRRDTYSYEQYF
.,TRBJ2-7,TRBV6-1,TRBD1,TGTGCCAGCAGTGAAACGGGAAGGGACAGGGCGTACTTC,CASSETGRDRAYF
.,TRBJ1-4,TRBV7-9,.,TGTGCCAGCAGCTTATATGCGGAGGTTAATGAAAAACTGTTTTTT,CASSLYAEVNEKLFF
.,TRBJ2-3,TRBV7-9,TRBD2,TGTGCCAGCAGCCCTAGCGGGAGGGCCGCCCCAGATACGCAGTATTTT,CASSPSGRAAPDTQYF
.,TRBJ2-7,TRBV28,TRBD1,TGTGCCAGCAGTGACCCATGGGACAGCACCTACGAGCAGTACTTC,CASSDPWDSTYEQYF
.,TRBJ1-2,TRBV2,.,TGTGCCAGCATGCAGGGGAGCTATGGCTACACCTTC,CASMQGSYGYTF
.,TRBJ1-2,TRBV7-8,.,TGTGCCAGCAGCTTAGCCGCAGGATTAAACTATGGCTACACCTTC,CASSLAAGLNYGYTF
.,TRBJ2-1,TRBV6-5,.,TGTGCCAGCAGGAAGGCAGTCTACAATGAGCAGTTCTTC,CASRKAVYNEQFF
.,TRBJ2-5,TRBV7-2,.,TGTGCCAGCAGCCCGGTCGGGGGTGGGGGGACCCAGTACTTC,CASSPVGGGGTQYF
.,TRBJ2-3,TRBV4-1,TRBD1,TGCGCCAGCAGCCCGGGACAGGGGGCGATAGATACGCAGTATTTT,CASSPGQGAIDTQYF
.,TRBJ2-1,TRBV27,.,TGTGCCAGCAGCTTAAGGGGGTGGGGTTACGGTACGGGTTTAGGGAATGAGCAGTTCTTC,CASSLRGWGYGTGLGNEQFF
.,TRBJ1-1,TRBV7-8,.,TGTGCCAGCAGCTTAGGGGCCGGCTACACTGAAGCTTTCTTT,CASSLGAGYTEAFF
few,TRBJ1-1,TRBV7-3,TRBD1,TGTGCCAGCAGCGCCACAGGGGGCCGAAACACTGAAGCTTTCTTT,CASSATGGRNTEAFF
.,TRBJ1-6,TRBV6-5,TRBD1,TGTGCCAGCGGATTTTCCAGGGGGCAAGGTTCACCCCTCCACTTT,CASGFSRGQGSPLHF
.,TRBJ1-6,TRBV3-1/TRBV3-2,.,TGTGCCAGCAGCCAAGGGAAGGGAATCTATTCACCCCTCCACTTT,CASSQGKGIYSPLHF
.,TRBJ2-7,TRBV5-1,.,TGCGCCAGCAGCTCTGGGCCAGGTGCGTTCGAGCAGTACTTC,CASSSGPGAFEQYF
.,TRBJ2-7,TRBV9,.,TGTGCCAGCAGCGTAGGAGGCAGTTCCTACGAGCAGTACTTC,CASSVGGSSYEQYF
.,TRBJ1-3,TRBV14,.,TGTGCCAGCAGCCTTAAAGCGGGCTCTGGAAACACCATATATTTT,CASSLKAGSGNTIYF
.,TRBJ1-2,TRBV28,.,TGTGCCAGCAGTGGCAACGGGGGTACCTATGGCTACACCTTC,CASSGNGGTYGYTF
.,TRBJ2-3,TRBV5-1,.,TGCGCCAGCAGCTTAAGCACAGATACGCAGTATTTT,CASSLSTDTQYF
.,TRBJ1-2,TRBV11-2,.,TGTGCCAGCAGCTTAGACAGGCCCACATATGGCTACACCTTC,CASSLDRPTYGYTF
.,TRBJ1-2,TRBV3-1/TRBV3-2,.,TGTGCCAGCAGCCAAGGCGACTATGGCTACACCTTC,CASSQGDYGYTF
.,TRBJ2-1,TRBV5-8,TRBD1,TGTGCCAGCAGCAGGCGGGACAGGGGCAATGAGCAGTTCTTC,CASSRRDRGNEQFF
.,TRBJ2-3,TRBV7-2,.,TGTGCCAGCAGCTTCCCGACTAGTTTCACAGATACGCAGTATTTT,CASSFPTSFTDTQYF
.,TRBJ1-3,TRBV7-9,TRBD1,TGTGCCAGCAGCCCCCTGCTACGGACAGGTGCTTCTGGAAACACCATATATTTT,CASSPLLRTGASGNTIYF
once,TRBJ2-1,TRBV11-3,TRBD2,TGTGCCAGCAGCTTAGGTGCGGGAGGGGCGAATGAGCAGTTCTTC,CASSLGAGGANEQFF
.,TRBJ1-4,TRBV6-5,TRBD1,TGTGCCAGCAGTTGGGACTCGACAGGGCTTAACGAAAAACTGTTTTTT,CASSWDSTGLNEKLFF
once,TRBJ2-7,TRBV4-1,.,TGCGCCAGCAGCCAAGGTCGACGGGGGTCCCGGGACGAGCAGTACTTC,CASSQGRRGSRDEQYF
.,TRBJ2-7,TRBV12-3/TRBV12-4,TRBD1,TGTGCCAGCACCCGGGACAGGGCGCCGGAGCAGTACTTC,CASTRDRAPEQYF
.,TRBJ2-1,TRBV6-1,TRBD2,TGTGCCAGCAGTGTAAGACTAGCGGGGGGGTTAAACAATGAGCAGTTCTTC,CASSVRLAGGLNNEQFF
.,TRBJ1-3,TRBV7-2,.,TGTGCCAGCAGCTTATGGGGGGATAGCTCTGGAAACACCATATATTTT,CASSLWGDSSGNTIYF